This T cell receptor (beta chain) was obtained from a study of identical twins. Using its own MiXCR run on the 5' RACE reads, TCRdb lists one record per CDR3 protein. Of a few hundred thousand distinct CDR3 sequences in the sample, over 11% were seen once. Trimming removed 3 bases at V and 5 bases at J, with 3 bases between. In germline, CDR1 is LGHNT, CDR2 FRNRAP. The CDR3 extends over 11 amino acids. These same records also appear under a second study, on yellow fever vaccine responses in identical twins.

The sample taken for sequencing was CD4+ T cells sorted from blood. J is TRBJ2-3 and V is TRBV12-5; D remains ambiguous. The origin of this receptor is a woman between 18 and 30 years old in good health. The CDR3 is CASGFEDTQYF. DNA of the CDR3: TGTGCTAGTGGTTTCGAAGATACGCAGTATTTT.